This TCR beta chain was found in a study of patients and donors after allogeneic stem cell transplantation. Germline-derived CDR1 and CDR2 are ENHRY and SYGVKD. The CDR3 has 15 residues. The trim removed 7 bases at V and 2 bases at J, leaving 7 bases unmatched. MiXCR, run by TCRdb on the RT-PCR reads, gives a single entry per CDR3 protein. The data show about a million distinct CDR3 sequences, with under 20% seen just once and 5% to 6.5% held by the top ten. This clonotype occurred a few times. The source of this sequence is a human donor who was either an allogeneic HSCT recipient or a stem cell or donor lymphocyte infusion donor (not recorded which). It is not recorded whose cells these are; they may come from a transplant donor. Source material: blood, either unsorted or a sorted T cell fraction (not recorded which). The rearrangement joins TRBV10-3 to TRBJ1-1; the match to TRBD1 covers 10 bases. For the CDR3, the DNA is TGTGCCATCACCGGGGACAGGGGTCGTAACACTGAAGCTTTCTTT. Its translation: CAITGDRGRNTEAFF.